This entry lists 29 T cell receptor beta chains sequenced from one sample in a study of shared clonotypes between healthy human individuals. Only in-frame clones appear in the TCRdb table, and some are missing; sequencing was by immunoSEQ multiplex PCR. The table includes around 990,000 clones, 77% detected once. Sequences were obtained from memory CD4+ T cells from PBMCs. The subset was: CD45RA-negative fraction. The receptor source for this set is a man in his late teens or twenties in good health. Some clones in this sample may be carry-over from other donors' samples.

This clone has only a few counts. This rearrangement joins TRBV30 to TRBJ1-4; TRBD1 is a possible D gene (5 bases). Germline V CDR1 and CDR2: GTSNPN, SVGIG (reference sequence). Trimming cost V 0 bases and J 8 bases, with 19 bases left between them. CDR3 length equals 16 residues. The CDR3 reads CAWSVRRRADREKLFF. As DNA, the CDR3 is TGTGCCTGGAGTGTACGTCGCAGGGCTGATCGGGAAAAACTGTTTTTT.

This clone was detected once. This chain connects TRBV5-1 to TRBJ2-2, with D hard to call. CDR1 and CDR2 (germline): SGHRS, YFSETQ. The CDR3 contains 13 residues. V was shortened by 4 bases and J by 5 bases, with 9 bases between the two germline ends. In DNA, the CDR3 is TGCGCCAGCAGCGTTGAAGGGACCGGGGAGCTGTTTTTT. Translation: CASSVEGTGELFF.

The V call is TRBV15, the J call TRBJ1-2; the match to TRBD1 covers 7 bases. V gave up 1 base and J gave up 8 bases; unmatched junction bases: 13. The CDR3 is 16 amino acids. Germline-derived CDR1 and CDR2 are LNHNV and YYDKDF (reference sequence). CDR3: CATSRGSQGVGGGYTF. The CDR3, as DNA: TGTGCCACCAGCAGAGGAAGTCAGGGGGTGGGAGGCGGCTACACCTTC.

This chain joins TRBV7-3 and TRBJ2-7, with TRBD1 matching 10 bases. The V segment lost 6 bases and the J segment 7 bases; nucleotides outside the gene matches: 9. Germline CDR1 is SGHTA and CDR2 is FQGTGA. This CDR3 has 14 amino acids. This chain's CDR3 is CASRATGGAGEQYF. CDR3 DNA: TGTGCCAGCAGGGCGACAGGGGGCGCGGGGGAGCAGTACTTC.

The genes are TRBV28 and TRBJ1-2; 8 bases are a match to TRBD1. The CDR3 is made up of 14 amino acids. Germline V gene sequence: CDR1 MDHEN, CDR2 SYDVKM. With 7 bases clipped from V and 4 bases from J, the junction kept 8 bases outside the gene matches. The CDR3 DNA sequence: TGTGCCAGCACCCTGACAGGGGTTGCCTATGGCTACACCTTC. It is translated as CASTLTGVAYGYTF.

J is TRBJ2-3 and V is TRBV30; D may be TRBD2 (6 bases). In germline, CDR1 is GTSNPN, CDR2 SVGIG (reference sequence). This CDR3 spans 13 amino acids. The V end was cut by 2 bases, the J end by 4 bases, with 10 bases between. In DNA form, the CDR3 reads TGTGCCTGGAGTACCCCGGGGGCAGATACGCAGTATTTT. Translated: CAWSTPGADTQYF.

The chain carries TRBV2 and TRBJ2-5; D might be TRBD1 (5 bases). Germline CDR1 and CDR2: SNHLY and FYNNEI. CDR3 size: 13 residues. Deletions cut 8 bases from V and 0 bases from J, with 10 bases between. The CDR3 spells CASLTDDQETQYF. The CDR3 DNA reads TGTGCCAGCTTGACAGACGACCAAGAGACCCAGTACTTC.

This sequence joins TRBV4-2 and TRBJ1-6; the D is unclear. The V gene's germline CDR1 is LGHNA and CDR2 YNFKEQ. The germline V and J ends were trimmed by 3 bases and 8 bases, with 11 bases remaining between them. CDR3 length equals 14 residues. The CDR3 nucleotides are TGTGCCAGCAGCCAGGCCATCCGAGATTCACCCCTCCACTTT. Protein sequence: CASSQAIRDSPLHF.

This clone showed up just once. The same CDR3 is also encoded by other DNA sequences in this sample. The chain links TRBV28 to TRBJ2-5; TRBD1 aligns across 7 bases. Germline CDR1 reads MDHEN; CDR2 reads SYDVKM. V lost 9 bases and J lost 0; bases outside the gene matches: 1. The CDR3 runs 12 residues. For the CDR3, the DNA is TGTGCCAGTACAGGGGACCAAGAGACCCAGTACTTC. Amino acid sequence: CASTGDQETQYF. Drawing the rest from reference TRBV28 and TRBJ2-5, the complete variable domain is DVKVTQSSRYLVKRTGEKVFLECVQDMDHENMFWYRQDPGLGLRLIYFSYDVKMKEKGDIPEGYSVSREKKERFSLILESASTNQTSMYLCASTGDQETQYFGPGTRLLVL.

This clone was observed once. The chain is built from TRBV5-1 and TRBJ1-2; 11 bases align to TRBD1. Germline CDR1 SGHRS, CDR2 YFSETQ. The CDR3 runs 14 residues. The V and J ends lost 3 bases and 7 bases, in that order; junction bases with no gene match: 5. CDR3: CASSSPGTGGGYTF. The CDR3 DNA sequence: TGCGCCAGCAGCTCCCCCGGGACAGGGGGTGGCTACACCTTC. Full variable domain (missing parts from reference TRBV5-1 and TRBJ1-2): KAGVTQTPRYLIKTRGQQVTLSCSPISGHRSVSWYQQTPGQGLQFLFEYFSETQRNKGNFPGRFSGRQFSNSRSEMNVSTLELGDSALYLCASSSPGTGGGYTFGSGTRLTVV.

As regards this clone: This clone may be a read error of a much larger clone one base away. The chain carries TRBV29-1 and TRBJ1-2; D is uncertain. Trimming took off 7 bases at V and 8 bases at J, with 8 bases between the two ends. Per germline, CDR1 SQVTM and CDR2 ANQGSEA. This CDR3 has 9 residues. CDR3 residues: CSAVKGYTF. CDR3 DNA sequence: TGCAGCGCTGTAAAGGGCTACACCTTC. Filled out from reference TRBV29-1 and TRBJ1-2, the complete variable domain reads SAVISQKPSRDICQRGTSLTIQCQVDSQVTMMFWYRQQPGQSLTLIATANQGSEATYESGFVIDKFPISRPNLTFSTLTVSNMSPEDSSIYLCSAVKGYTFGSGTRLTVV.

About this clone: At the DNA level, this CDR3 is encoded by other sequences in the same sample as well. The CDR3 spells CASSQGTHYGYTF. The DNA of the CDR3 is TGTGCCAGCAGCCAAGGTACACACTATGGCTACACCTTC. V is TRBV14 and J is TRBJ1-2; D gene uncertain. The CDR3 sequence is 13 residues long. V was trimmed by 1 base and J by 3 bases, leaving 6 bases between them. CDR1 is SGHDN and CDR2 is FVKESK in the germline V gene.

This clone came up a few times. The chain couples TRBV6-5 to TRBJ1-1, with a weak D call TRBD1 (5 bases). The CDR3 is 14 amino acids. From germline, CDR1 is MNHEY and CDR2 SVGAGI. Trimming took off 2 bases at V and 7 bases at J, with 14 bases between the two ends. Written as DNA, the CDR3 is TGTGCCAGCAGTTACAACCGGGACGGTTATGAAGCTTTCTTT. It encodes CASSYNRDGYEAFF.

About this clone: The same CDR3 arises from other DNA sequences in this sample as well. The genes are TRBV28 and TRBJ1-1, with a weak D call TRBD1 (5 bases). The germline CDR1 and CDR2 sequences are MDHEN and SYDVKM. This CDR3 has 14 residues. The V gene lost 2 bases and the J gene lost 0 bases, with 7 bases spanning the gap. CDR3 in DNA: TGTGCCAGCAGTTTAAGACAGATGAACACTGAAGCTTTCTTT. Translation gives CASSLRQMNTEAFF.

This clone was counted ten times or more. J is TRBJ1-4 and V is TRBV28, with a possible D match to TRBD1 (5 bases). Germline V gene lookup returns CDR1 MDHEN and CDR2 SYDVKM. CDR3 length equals 15 residues. Trimming took off 7 bases at V and 8 bases at J, with 20 bases between the two ends. This chain's CDR3 is CASIDLRQRGEKLFF. DNA of the CDR3: TGTGCCAGCATCGACCTTCGACAGAGGGGAGAAAAACTGTTTTTT.

This clone appeared a few times. The chain is built from TRBV4-1 and TRBJ1-5, with D possibly TRBD1 on 5 matching bases. The CDR3 runs 18 residues. CDR1 and CDR2 (germline): MGHRA, YSYEKL. Trimming took 0 bases from V and 2 from J, leaving 17 bases between them. The CDR3 spells CASSQDWSGPIGNQPQHF. In DNA form, the CDR3 reads TGCGCCAGCAGCCAAGATTGGTCGGGGCCGATAGGCAATCAGCCCCAGCATTTT.

This sequence joins TRBV5-6 and TRBJ2-3; the D gene is possibly TRBD2 (6 bases). V was pared by 2 bases and J by 4 bases, with 11 bases between. The CDR3 is 14 residues long. The germline V gene has CDR1 SGHDT and CDR2 YYEEEE. This CDR3 reads CASSFQRAADTQYF. The DNA for the CDR3 is TGTGCCAGCAGCTTCCAGCGGGCGGCAGATACGCAGTATTTT.

This chain connects TRBV5-1 to TRBJ2-5; perhaps D is TRBD1 or TRBD2 (7 bases each). The CDR3 covers 15 residues. V was cut by 5 bases and J by 4 bases, with 18 bases left in between. Germline V gene data show CDR1 as SGHRS and CDR2 as YFSETQ. CDR3 residues: CASSLIGGGGETQYF. The CDR3, as DNA: TGCGCCAGCAGTTTGATAGGGGGCGGGGGAGAGACCCAGTACTTC.

The CDR3 region has the DNA TGTGCCAGCAGTTTATATCGACGGGGTCGCCTCGGGGAGACCCAGTACTTC. This encodes CASSLYRRGRLGETQYF. V usage is TRBV28 and J usage is TRBJ2-5, with a tentative D call TRBD2 (5 bases). V lost 1 base and J 5 bases, leaving 20 bases between the germline ends. CDR3 size: 17 residues. Germline V gene lookup returns CDR1 MDHEN and CDR2 SYDVKM.

About this clone itself: The likely explanation is a read error, given a far larger clone one base away. This chain uses TRBV4-3 with TRBJ1-5; tentatively, D is TRBD1 (6 bases). This CDR3 region has 15 residues. Germline V CDR1 and CDR2: LGHNA, YSLEER. The germline V and J ends were trimmed by 0 bases and 11 bases, with 17 bases remaining between them. Written as DNA, the CDR3 is TGCGCCAGCAGCCAAGATCCAGGGCGGGGGCAGTCCCAGCATTTT. The encoded protein is CASSQDPGRGQSQHF.

Concerning this clone: A single base separates this from a much larger clone, so it may be a read error. The gene calls are TRBV6-6 and TRBJ1-1, with 8 bases identical to TRBD1. Germline V gene data show CDR1 as MNHNY and CDR2 as SVGAGI (reference sequence). The CDR3 totals 14 residues. The trim removed 5 bases at V and 1 base at J, leaving 3 bases unmatched. The CDR3 nucleotides read TGTGCCAGCAGTATAACAGGGGGGAACACTGAAGCTTTCTTT. It codes for CASSITGGNTEAFF.

The rearrangement uses TRBV7-8 and TRBJ2-7; D not certain. Germline V lookup: CDR1 SGHVS, CDR2 FQNEAQ. The CDR3 runs to 13 residues. V gave up 1 base and J gave up 3 bases, with 7 bases separating them. CDR3 protein: CASSLGQHYEQYF. The CDR3 coding sequence is TGTGCCAGCAGCTTAGGCCAGCACTACGAGCAGTACTTC.

This rearrangement joins TRBV27 to TRBJ2-1, with 12 bases that match TRBD2. CDR3 length: 14 amino acids. The J segment lost 9 bases and the V segment lost 4 bases, leaving 4 bases of the junction unmatched. CDR1 is MNHEY and CDR2 is SMNVEV in the germline V gene (reference sequence). CDR3 sequence: CASSSPGLAGEQFF. The CDR3, as DNA: TGTGCCAGCAGTTCCCCGGGACTAGCGGGTGAGCAGTTCTTC.

The V gene is TRBV6-1, the J gene TRBJ1-3; 10 bases map to TRBD1. The CDR3 runs 16 residues. With 1 base clipped from V and 1 base from J, the junction kept 1 base outside the gene matches. In germline, CDR1 is MNHNS, CDR2 SASEGT. DNA for the CDR3: TGTGCCAGCAGTGAAGGGACAGGGGGTTCTGGAAACACCATATATTTT. Encoded protein: CASSEGTGGSGNTIYF.

This clone was found a few times. The genes are TRBV25-1 and TRBJ2-5; D remains ambiguous. Germline V CDR1 and CDR2: MGHDK, SYGVNS. The CDR3 runs to 12 residues. V was shortened by 7 bases and J by 4 bases, with 10 bases between the two germline ends. The CDR3 sequence is CASTLHGETQYF. As DNA, the CDR3 is TGTGCCAGCACCCTGCACGGAGAGACCCAGTACTTC.

This clone was counted a few times. This chain uses TRBV30 with TRBJ2-3; D might be TRBD2 (6 bases). Between the trimmed V and J ends, which lost 0 bases and 0 bases, there was a span of 13 bases. CDR3 length equals 16 residues. The germline V gene encodes CDR1 GTSNPN and CDR2 SVGIG (reference sequence). CDR3 residues: CAWSVALAPSTDTQYF. The CDR3 nucleotides are TGTGCCTGGAGTGTAGCCCTAGCGCCCAGCACAGATACGCAGTATTTT.

J is TRBJ2-1 and V is TRBV10-2; 10 bases are shared with TRBD2. Germline assignment: CDR1 WSHSY and CDR2 SAAADI. This CDR3 spans 14 amino acids. The ends lost 8 bases at V and 5 bases at J; junction bases unmatched: 6. CDR3 coding DNA: TGCGCCAGCTCTCTAGCGGGGGCTAACAATGAGCAGTTCTTC. Translation gives CASSLAGANNEQFF.

The chain is built from TRBV6-5 and TRBJ2-5; TRBD1 matches at 8 bases. Looked up from germline, CDR1 is MNHEY and CDR2 is SVGAGI. CDR3 size: 15 residues. V lost 6 bases, J lost 0 bases, and 6 bases stayed unmatched. The CDR3 nucleotides read TGTGCCAGCAGAAGGACAGGGACGTACCAAGAGACCCAGTACTTC. As protein: CASRRTGTYQETQYF.

The J gene is TRBJ1-4, the V gene TRBV9, with TRBD1 as a possible D gene (6 bases). V gave up 3 bases and J gave up 5 bases, with 14 bases separating them. The V gene's germline CDR1 is SGDLS and CDR2 YYNGEE. This CDR3 is built from 15 residues. As DNA, the CDR3 is TGTGCCAGCAGCGCCGGGACACAAGTAAATGAAAAACTGTTTTTT. Its protein product is CASSAGTQVNEKLFF.